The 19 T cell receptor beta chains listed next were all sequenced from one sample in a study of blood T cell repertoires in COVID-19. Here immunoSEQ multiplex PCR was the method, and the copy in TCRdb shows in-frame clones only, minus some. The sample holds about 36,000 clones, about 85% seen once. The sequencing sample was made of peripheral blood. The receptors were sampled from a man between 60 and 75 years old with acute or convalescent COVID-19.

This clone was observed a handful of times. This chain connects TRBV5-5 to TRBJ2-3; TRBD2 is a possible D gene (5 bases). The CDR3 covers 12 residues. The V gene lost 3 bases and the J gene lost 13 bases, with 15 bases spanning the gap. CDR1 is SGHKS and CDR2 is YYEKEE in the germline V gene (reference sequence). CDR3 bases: TGTGCCAGCAGCTGGAGGACGATGCCCGAGTATTTT. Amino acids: CASSWRTMPEYF.

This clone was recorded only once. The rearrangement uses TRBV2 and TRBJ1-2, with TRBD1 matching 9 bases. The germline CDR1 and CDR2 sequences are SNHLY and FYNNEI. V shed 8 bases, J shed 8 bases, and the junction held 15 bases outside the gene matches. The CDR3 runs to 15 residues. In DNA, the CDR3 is TGTGCCAGCGGCCCGGGACAGGGTGTAGAAACGGGCTACACCTTC. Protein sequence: CASGPGQGVETGYTF.

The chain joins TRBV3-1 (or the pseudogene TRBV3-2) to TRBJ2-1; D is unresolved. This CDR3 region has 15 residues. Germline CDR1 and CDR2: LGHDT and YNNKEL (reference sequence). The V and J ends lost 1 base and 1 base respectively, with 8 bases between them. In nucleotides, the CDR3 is TGTGCCAGCAGCCAAGTATCCGGTTCCTACAATGAGCAGTTCTTC. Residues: CASSQVSGSYNEQFF.

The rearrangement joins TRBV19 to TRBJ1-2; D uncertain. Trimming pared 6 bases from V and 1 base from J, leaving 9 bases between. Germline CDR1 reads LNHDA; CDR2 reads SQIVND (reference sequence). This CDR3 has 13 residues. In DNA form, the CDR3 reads TGTGCCAGTAGGATCGGTCGTAACTATGGCTACACCTTC. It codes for CASRIGRNYGYTF.

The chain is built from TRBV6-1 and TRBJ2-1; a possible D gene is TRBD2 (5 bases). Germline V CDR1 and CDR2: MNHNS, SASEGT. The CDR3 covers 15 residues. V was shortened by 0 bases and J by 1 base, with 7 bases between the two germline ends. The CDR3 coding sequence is TGTGCCAGCAGTGAAGCACTAGTATCCTACAATGAGCAGTTCTTC. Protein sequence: CASSEALVSYNEQFF.

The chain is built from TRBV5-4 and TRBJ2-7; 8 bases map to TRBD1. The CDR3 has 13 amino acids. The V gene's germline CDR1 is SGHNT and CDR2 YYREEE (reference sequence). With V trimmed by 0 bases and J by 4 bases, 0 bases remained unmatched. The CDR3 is CASSLDRGYEQYF. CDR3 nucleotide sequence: TGTGCCAGCAGCTTGGACAGGGGGTACGAGCAGTACTTC.

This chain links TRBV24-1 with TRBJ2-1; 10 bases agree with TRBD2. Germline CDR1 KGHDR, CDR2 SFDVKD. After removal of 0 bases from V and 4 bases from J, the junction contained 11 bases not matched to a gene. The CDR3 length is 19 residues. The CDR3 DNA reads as TGTGCCACCAGTGATTTGCCCCCACGAGCGGGAGGGCCTTACAATGAGCAGTTCTTC. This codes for CATSDLPPRAGGPYNEQFF.

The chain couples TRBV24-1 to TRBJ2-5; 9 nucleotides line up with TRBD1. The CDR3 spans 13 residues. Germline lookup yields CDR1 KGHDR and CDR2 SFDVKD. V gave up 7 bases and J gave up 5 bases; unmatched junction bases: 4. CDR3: CATRQGAGETQYF. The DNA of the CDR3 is TGTGCCACCAGACAGGGGGCGGGGGAGACCCAGTACTTC.

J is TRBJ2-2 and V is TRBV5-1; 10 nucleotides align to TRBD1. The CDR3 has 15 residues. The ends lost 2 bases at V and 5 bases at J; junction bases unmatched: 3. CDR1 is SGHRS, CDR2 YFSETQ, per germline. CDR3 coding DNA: TGCGCCAGCAGCTTAAGACAGGGGGCGACCGGGGAGCTGTTTTTT. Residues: CASSLRQGATGELFF.

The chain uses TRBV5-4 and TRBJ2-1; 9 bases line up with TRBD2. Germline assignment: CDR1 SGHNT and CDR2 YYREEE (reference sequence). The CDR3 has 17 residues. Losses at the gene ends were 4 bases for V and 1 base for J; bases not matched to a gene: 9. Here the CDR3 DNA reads TGTGCCAGCAGCGCTTTTACTAGCGGGCTTTCCTACAATGAGCAGTTCTTC. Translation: CASSAFTSGLSYNEQFF.

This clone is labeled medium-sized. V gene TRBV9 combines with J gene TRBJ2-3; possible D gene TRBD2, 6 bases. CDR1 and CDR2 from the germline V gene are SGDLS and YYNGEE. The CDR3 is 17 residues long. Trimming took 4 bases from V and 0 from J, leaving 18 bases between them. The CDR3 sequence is CASSSHELAVSTDTQYF. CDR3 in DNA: TGTGCCAGCAGCTCCCACGAGTTAGCGGTTAGCACAGATACGCAGTATTTT. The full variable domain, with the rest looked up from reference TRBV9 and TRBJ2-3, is DSGVTQTPKHLITATGQRVTLRCSPRSGDLSVYWYQQSLDQGLQFLIQYYNGEERAKGNILERFSAQQFPDLHSELNLSSLELGDSALYFCASSSHELAVSTDTQYFGPGTRLTVL.

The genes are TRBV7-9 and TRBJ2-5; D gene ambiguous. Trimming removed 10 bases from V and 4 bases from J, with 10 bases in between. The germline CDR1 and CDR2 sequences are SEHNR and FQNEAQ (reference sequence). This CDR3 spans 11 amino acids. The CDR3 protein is CANLIGETQYF. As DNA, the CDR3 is TGTGCCAATCTAATCGGAGAGACCCAGTACTTC.

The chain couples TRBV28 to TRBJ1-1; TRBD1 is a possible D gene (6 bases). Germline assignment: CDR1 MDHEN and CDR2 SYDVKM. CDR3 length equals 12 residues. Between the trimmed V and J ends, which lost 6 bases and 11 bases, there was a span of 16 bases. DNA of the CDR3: TGTGCCAGCAGCCCCCAGACAGGCCCCGCTTTCTTT. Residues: CASSPQTGPAFF.

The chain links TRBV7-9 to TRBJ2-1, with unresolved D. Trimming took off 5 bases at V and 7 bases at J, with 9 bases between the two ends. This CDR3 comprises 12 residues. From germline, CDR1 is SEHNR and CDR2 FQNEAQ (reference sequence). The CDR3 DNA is TGTGCCAGCAGCCAGACTTCAAATGAGCAGTTCTTC. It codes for CASSQTSNEQFF.

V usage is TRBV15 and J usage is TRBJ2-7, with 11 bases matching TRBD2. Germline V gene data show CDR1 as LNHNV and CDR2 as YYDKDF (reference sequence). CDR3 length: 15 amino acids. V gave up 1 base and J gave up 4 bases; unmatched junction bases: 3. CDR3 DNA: TGTGCCACCAGCAGAGGAGGGACTAGCGGTTACGAGCAGTACTTC. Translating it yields CATSRGGTSGYEQYF.

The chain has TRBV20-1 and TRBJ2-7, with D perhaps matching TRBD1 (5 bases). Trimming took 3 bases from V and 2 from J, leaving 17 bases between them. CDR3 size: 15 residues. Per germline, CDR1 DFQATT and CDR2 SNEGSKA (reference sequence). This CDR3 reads CSASDPQTETYEQYF. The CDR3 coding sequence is TGCAGTGCTAGTGATCCCCAGACAGAGACCTACGAGCAGTACTTC.

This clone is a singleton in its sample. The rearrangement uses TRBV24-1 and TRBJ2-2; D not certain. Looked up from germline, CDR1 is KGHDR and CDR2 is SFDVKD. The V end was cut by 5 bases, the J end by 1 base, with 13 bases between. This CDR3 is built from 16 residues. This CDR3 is CATSGLPLLNTGELFF. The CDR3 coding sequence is TGTGCCACCAGTGGTCTCCCTCTTTTGAACACCGGGGAGCTGTTTTTT.

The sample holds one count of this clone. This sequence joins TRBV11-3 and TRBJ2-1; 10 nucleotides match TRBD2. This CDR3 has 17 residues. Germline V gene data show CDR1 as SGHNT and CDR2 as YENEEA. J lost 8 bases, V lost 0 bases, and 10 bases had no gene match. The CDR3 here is CASSLDSQASGSYEQFF. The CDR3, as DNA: TGTGCCAGCAGCTTAGATAGCCAAGCTAGCGGGAGTTATGAGCAGTTCTTC.

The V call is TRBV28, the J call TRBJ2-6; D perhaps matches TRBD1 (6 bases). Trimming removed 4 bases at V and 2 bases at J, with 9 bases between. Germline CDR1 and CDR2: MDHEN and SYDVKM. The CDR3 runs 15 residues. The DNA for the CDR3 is TGTGCCAGCAGTTCCCAGGGGACTGGGGCCAACGTCCTGACTTTC. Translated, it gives CASSSQGTGANVLTF.